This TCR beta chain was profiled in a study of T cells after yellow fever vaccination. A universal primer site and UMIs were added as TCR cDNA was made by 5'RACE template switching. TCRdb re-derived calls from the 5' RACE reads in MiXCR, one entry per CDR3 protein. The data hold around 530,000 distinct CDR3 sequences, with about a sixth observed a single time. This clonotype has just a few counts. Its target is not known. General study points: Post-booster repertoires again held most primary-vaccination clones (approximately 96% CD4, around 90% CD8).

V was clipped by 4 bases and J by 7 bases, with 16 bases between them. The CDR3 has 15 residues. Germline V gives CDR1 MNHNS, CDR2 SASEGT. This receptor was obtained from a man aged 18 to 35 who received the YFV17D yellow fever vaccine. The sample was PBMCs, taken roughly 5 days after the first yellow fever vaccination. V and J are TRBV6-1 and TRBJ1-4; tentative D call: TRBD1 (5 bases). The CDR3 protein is CASSAGQAGGEKLFF. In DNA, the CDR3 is TGTGCCAGCAGTGCTGGACAAGCTGGAGGTGAAAAACTGTTTTTT.